These 6 T cell receptor beta chains came from one sample sequenced in a study of T cells in Graves' hyperthyroidism and ophthalmopathy. Regions amplified from RNA transcripts were the TCR beta CDR3 regions. The HTBI primer set drove a first-round RT-PCR of the TCR CDR3. TCRdb reprocessed the multiplex PCR reads with MiXCR, giving one entry per CDR3 protein. The sample consists of approximately 620,000 distinct CDR3 sequences, roughly 14% of them appearing once. The sequencing input was blood. The receptors here all came from a woman in her 30s with Graves' hyperthyroidism that later progressed to Graves' ophthalmopathy.

This clonotype occurred many times. The J gene is TRBJ1-1, the V gene TRBV20-1; D gene uncertain. V lost 7 bases to trimming and J lost 3 bases, with 0 bases between them. CDR1 DFQATT and CDR2 SNEGSKA come from the germline V gene (reference sequence). The CDR3 length is 8 residues. CDR3 residues: CSDTEAFF. Here the CDR3 DNA reads TGCAGTGACACTGAAGCTTTCTTT.

This clonotype has just a few counts. The gene calls are TRBV5-6 and TRBJ1-1; D gene ambiguous. This CDR3 comprises 13 residues. V gave up 5 bases and J gave up 0 bases, with 8 bases separating them. In germline, CDR1 is SGHDT, CDR2 YYEEEE. The CDR3 DNA sequence: TGTGCCAGCAGGAAGGTGTTGAACACTGAAGCTTTCTTT. This gives the protein CASRKVLNTEAFF.

The chain carries TRBV30 and TRBJ2-7; TRBD2 aligns across 8 bases. V shed 0 bases, J shed 6 bases, and the junction held 7 bases outside the gene matches. This CDR3 contains 14 residues. Germline CDR1 is GTSNPN and CDR2 is SVGIG (reference sequence). CDR3 DNA: TGTGCCTGGAGTGTTGGCGGGAGGAATGTCGAGCAGTACTTC. Translation: CAWSVGGRNVEQYF.

In this sample, this clonotype turned up many times. The V gene is TRBV28, the J gene TRBJ2-7; D is possibly TRBD2 (5 bases). The length of the CDR3 is 13 residues. V was clipped by 6 bases and J by 3 bases, with 12 bases between them. Per germline, CDR1 MDHEN and CDR2 SYDVKM. CDR3 amino acids: CASRRRPGYEQYF. DNA for the CDR3: TGTGCCAGCAGGCGGAGGCCCGGCTACGAGCAGTACTTC.

This clonotype has a count of ten or more. The V gene is TRBV29-1, the J gene TRBJ2-3, with D perhaps matching TRBD1 (6 bases). The CDR3 contains 14 residues. Germline V CDR1 and CDR2: SQVTM, ANQGSEA. This chain's CDR3 is CSTLSRGSTDTQYF. CDR3 DNA sequence: TGCAGTACGTTGTCAAGGGGGAGCACAGATACGCAGTATTTT.

This clonotype was seen repeatedly, ten times or more. The chain's CDR3 is CSVDTGVYGYTF. The CDR3 DNA is TGCAGCGTTGATACAGGGGTGTATGGCTACACCTTC. This chain links TRBV29-1 with TRBJ1-2; 7 bases are a match to TRBD1. After removal of 3 bases from V and 5 bases from J, the junction contained 3 bases not matched to a gene. The germline V gene encodes CDR1 SQVTM and CDR2 ANQGSEA. This CDR3 has 12 amino acids. The full variable domain, completed using reference TRBV29-1 and TRBJ1-2, is SAVISQKPSRDICQRGTSLTIQCQVDSQVTMMFWYRQQPGQSLTLIATANQGSEATYESGFVIDKFPISRPNLTFSTLTVSNMSPEDSSIYLCSVDTGVYGYTFGSGTRLTVV.